This record concerns one TCR beta chain sequence. This sample was taken from a study of blood T cells in healthy people across ages. It was with a sample-barcoded 5' primer and a J-beta primer mix that a second PCR of about 6 to 12 cycles was run. TCRdb processed the 5' RACE reads anew with MiXCR; each CDR3 protein has one entry. This repertoire shows around 1,000,000 distinct CDR3 sequences, under 30% found once; its top ten account for less than 0.75%. Trimming stripped 0 bases from V and 2 bases from J, with 6 bases between. Germline loops: CDR1 MNHNS, CDR2 SASEGT. The CDR3 runs to 14 residues. The sample was also reused in another study, on T cells of mothers and their children. From that study: Each child contributed roughly 3 million TCR beta CDR3 reads, while each mother contributed over 9.5 million. Microchimeric T cell clones that persisted were not detected.

The chain recombines TRBV6-1 with TRBJ2-3, with D unresolved. Sequences were obtained from blood. The sequence came from a girl aged 2-9 years in good health. The CDR3 spells CASSEARSTDTQYF. DNA for the CDR3: TGTGCCAGCAGTGAAGCCCGCTCCACAGATACGCAGTATTTT.